This T cell receptor (beta chain) was found in a study of blood T cells in healthy people across ages. Study outcomes and limitations: The recorded TCR beta diversity per million T cells decreased in a roughly linear manner with age. Estimated diversity across one million T cells was deemed an underestimate. It was the long-lived donors that had more naive CD4+ cells and higher diversity than aged donors.

It was with a sample-barcoded 5' primer and a J-beta primer mix that a second PCR of about 7 to 12 cycles was run. Every sample returned 2.5 million or more CDR3-containing paired-end reads. In TCRdb, the 5' RACE reads were re-called with MiXCR into one record per CDR3 protein. The data contain about 700,000 distinct CDR3 sequences, about a third of them singletons. The CDR3 runs to 17 residues. The J segment lost 7 bases and the V segment lost 8 bases, leaving 22 bases of the junction unmatched. Per the germline V gene, CDR1 is MNHEY and CDR2 is SMNVEV (reference sequence). This clonotype was detected ten times or more. Its antigen is undetermined.

This TCR came from a woman aged 80 or older in good health. V usage is TRBV27 and J usage is TRBJ2-7; 8 bases match TRBD2. What was sequenced was blood. CDR3 nucleotides: TGTGCCAGCTCCTCTTGGGGGGCAGCATCGGCGGGGGGTGAGCAGTACTTC. Protein: CASSSWGAASAGGEQYF.